The T cell receptor (beta chain) under discussion was sequenced for a study of graft-versus-host responses after intestinal transplantation. The ends were cut back, 0 bases at V and 6 bases at J, with 16 bases in the middle. Germline loops: CDR1 SGHRS, CDR2 YFSETQ. This CDR3 region has 16 residues. Points on this clone: The target antigen is unknown.

Here immunoSEQ multiplex PCR was the method, and the copy in TCRdb shows in-frame clones only, minus some. Seen here are tens of thousands of clones, roughly nine tenths observed once, and the top ten hold around 0.11%. The TCR sequence derives from a human donor who received an intestinal transplant. The sequences come from unstimulated CD4+ T cells sorted from spleen or lymph node cells, collected before intestinal transplant. The chain employs TRBV5-1 and TRBJ2-1, with D perhaps TRBD1 (5 bases). The CDR3 region is CASSLEGSPRANEQFF. The CDR3 nucleotides are TGCGCCAGCAGCTTGGAGGGGTCCCCAAGAGCCAATGAGCAGTTCTTC.